This TCR beta chain was sequenced during a study of control samples from healthy donors and cancer patients. This CDR3 has 14 amino acids. The V and J ends lost 1 base and 6 bases respectively, with 10 bases between them. Germline V gene data show CDR1 as SGHTA and CDR2 as FQGNSA. Generated by immunoSEQ multiplex PCR, the TCRdb table keeps only in-frame clones and is missing some. The sample carries about 53,000 clones, around 87% recorded once. Sequencing was carried out using PBMCs. This clonotype was obtained from a man in his fifties or sixties with head and neck cancer. V is TRBV7-2 and J is TRBJ2-4; D call uncertain. The CDR3: CASSLDRNRNIQYF. The CDR3 coding sequence is TGTGCCAGCAGCTTAGACCGGAATCGAAACATTCAGTACTTC.